What follows is one T cell receptor (beta chain) and its context. Its antigen is currently unknown. The sample belongs to a study of T cell responses to AZD1222 COVID-19 vaccine. Study-wide background: Pooled in the analysis were second doses at about 4 or about 12 weeks. Study outcomes and limitations: The sample set comprised mostly white British donors with more females, and clonal diversity was possibly underestimated. Of the AZD1222 recipients, only 5 or 6 were seropositive at baseline.

This table comes from immunoSEQ multiplex PCR, and its TCRdb copy is limited to in-frame clones, with some not included. Among about 170,000 clones listed, approximately 92% were seen once. Between the trimmed V and J ends, which lost 1 base and 4 bases, there was a span of 7 bases. The CDR3 is made up of 13 amino acids. This rearrangement joins TRBV12-3 or TRBV12-4 to TRBJ1-2; D gene unclear. This sequence was found in an adult in good health. The sample here was peripheral blood, taken on day 0 of AZD1222 vaccination. The CDR3 region is CASSLDGIYGYTF. In nucleotides, the CDR3 is TGTGCCAGCAGTTTAGACGGGATCTATGGCTACACCTTC.